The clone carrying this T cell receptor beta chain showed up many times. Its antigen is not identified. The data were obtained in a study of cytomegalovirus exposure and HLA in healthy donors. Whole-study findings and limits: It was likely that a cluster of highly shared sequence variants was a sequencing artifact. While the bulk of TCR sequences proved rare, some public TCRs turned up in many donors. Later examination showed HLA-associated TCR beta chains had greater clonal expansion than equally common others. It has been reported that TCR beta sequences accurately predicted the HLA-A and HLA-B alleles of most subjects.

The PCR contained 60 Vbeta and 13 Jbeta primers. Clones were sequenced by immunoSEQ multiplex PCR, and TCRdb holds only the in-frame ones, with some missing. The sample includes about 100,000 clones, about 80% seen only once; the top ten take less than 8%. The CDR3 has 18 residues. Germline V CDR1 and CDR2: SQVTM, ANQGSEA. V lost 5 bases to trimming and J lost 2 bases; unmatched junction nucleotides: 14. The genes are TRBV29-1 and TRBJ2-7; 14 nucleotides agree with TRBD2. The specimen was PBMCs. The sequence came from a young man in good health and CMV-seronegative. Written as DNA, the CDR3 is TGCAGCGTTACCCACGCCGGGACTAGCGGGAGAGGTCCCTACGAGCAGTACTTC. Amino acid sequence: CSVTHAGTSGRGPYEQYF.